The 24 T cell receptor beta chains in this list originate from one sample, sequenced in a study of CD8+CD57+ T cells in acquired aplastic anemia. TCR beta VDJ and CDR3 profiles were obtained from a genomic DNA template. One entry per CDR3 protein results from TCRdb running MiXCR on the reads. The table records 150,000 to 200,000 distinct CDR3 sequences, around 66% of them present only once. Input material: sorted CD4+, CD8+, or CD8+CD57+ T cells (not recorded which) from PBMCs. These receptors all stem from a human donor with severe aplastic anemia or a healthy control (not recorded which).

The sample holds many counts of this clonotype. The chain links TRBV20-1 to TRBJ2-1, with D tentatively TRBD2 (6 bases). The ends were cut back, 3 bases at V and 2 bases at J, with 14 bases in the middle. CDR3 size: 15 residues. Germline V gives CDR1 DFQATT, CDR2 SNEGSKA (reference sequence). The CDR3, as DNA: TGCAGTGCTAGGGGGATAGGAGGGACCTACAATGAGCAGTTCTTC. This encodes CSARGIGGTYNEQFF.

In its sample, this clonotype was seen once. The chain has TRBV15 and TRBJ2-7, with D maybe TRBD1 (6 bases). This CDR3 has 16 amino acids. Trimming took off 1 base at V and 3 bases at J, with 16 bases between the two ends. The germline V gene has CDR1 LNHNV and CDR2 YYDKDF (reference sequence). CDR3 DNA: TGTGCCACCAGCAGAGCCACAGGGACCTACGTCTACGAGCAGTACTTC. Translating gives CATSRATGTYVYEQYF. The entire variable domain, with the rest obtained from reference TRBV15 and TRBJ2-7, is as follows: DAMVIQNPRYQVTQFGKPVTLSCSQTLNHNVMYWYQQKSSQAPKLLFHYYDKDFNNEADTPDNFQSRRPNTSFCFLDIRSPGLGDTAMYLCATSRATGTYVYEQYFGPGTRLTVT.

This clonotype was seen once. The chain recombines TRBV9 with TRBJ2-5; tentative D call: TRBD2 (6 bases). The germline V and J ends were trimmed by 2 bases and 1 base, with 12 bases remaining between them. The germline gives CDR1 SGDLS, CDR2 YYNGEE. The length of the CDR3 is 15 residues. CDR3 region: CASSVQGGTQETQYF. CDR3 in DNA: TGTGCCAGCAGCGTTCAGGGCGGGACCCAAGAGACCCAGTACTTC.

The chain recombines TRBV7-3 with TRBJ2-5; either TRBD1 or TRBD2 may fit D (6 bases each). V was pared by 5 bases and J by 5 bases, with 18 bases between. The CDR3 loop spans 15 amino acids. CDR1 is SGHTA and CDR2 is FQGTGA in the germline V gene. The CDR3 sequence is CASSEGVAVVETQYF. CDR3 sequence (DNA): TGTGCCAGCAGCGAGGGGGTAGCGGTGGTCGAGACCCAGTACTTC.

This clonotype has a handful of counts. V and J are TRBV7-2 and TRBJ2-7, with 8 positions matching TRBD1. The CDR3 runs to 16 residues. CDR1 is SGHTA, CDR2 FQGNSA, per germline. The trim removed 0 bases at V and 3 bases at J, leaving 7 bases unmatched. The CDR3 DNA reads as TGTGCCAGCAGCTTAGCCCCTACCGGACAGGGCTACGAGCAGTACTTC. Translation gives CASSLAPTGQGYEQYF.

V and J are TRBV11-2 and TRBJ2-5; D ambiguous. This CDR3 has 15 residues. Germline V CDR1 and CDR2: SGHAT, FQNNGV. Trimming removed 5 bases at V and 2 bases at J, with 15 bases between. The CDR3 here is CASSLGVPSQETQYF. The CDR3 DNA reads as TGTGCCAGCAGCCTAGGAGTACCAAGTCAAGAGACCCAGTACTTC.

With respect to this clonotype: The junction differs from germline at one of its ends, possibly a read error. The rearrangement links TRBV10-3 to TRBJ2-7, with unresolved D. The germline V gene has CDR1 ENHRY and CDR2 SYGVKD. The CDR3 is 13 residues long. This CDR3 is CASSLGEHYEQYF. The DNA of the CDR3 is TGTGCCAGCAGTCTGGGCGAACACTACGAGCAGTACTTC.

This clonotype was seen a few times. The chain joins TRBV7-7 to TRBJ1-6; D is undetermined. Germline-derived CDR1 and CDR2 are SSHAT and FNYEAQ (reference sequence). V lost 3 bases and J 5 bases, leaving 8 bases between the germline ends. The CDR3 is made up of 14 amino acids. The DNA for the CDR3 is TGTGCCAGCAGCTTGGGCGGAGATAATTCACCCCTCCACTTT. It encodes CASSLGGDNSPLHF.

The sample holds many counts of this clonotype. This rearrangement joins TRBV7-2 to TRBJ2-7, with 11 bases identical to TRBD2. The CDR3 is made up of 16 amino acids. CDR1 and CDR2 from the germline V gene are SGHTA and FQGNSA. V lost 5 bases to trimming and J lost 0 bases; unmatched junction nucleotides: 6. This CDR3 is CASSNRLAGTSYEQYF. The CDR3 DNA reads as TGTGCCAGCAGCAACCGACTAGCGGGGACCTCCTACGAGCAGTACTTC. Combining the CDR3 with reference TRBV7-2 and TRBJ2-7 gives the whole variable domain GAGVSQSPSNKVTEKGKDVELRCDPISGHTALYWYRQSLGQGLEFLIYFQGNSAPDKSGLPSDRFSAERTGGSVSTLTIQRTQQEDSAVYLCASSNRLAGTSYEQYFGPGTRLTVT.

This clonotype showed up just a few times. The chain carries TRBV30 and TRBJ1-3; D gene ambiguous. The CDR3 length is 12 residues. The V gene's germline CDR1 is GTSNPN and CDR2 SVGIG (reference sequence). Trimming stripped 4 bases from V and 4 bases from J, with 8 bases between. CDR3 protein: CAWKAVGNTIYF. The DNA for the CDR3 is TGTGCCTGGAAGGCAGTGGGAAACACCATATATTTT.

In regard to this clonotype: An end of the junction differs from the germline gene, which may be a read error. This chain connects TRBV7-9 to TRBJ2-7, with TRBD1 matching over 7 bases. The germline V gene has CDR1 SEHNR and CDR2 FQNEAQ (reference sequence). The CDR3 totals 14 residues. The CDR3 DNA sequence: TGTGCTAGCAGCTTAACAGGGGTGAACTCCGAGCAGTACTTC. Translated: CASSLTGVNSEQYF.

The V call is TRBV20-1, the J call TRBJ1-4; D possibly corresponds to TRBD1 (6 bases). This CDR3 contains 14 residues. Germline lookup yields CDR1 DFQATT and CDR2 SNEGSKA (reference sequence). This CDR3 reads CSPWGRGGGEKLFF. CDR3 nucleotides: TGCAGCCCTTGGGGGAGGGGGGGTGGTGAAAAACTGTTTTTT.

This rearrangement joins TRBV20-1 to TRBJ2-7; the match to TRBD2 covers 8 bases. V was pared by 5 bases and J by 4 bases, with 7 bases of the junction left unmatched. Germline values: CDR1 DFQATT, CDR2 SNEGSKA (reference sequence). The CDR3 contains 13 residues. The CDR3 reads CSASGGGMYEQYF. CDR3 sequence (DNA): TGCAGTGCTTCTGGCGGGGGGATGTACGAGCAGTACTTC.

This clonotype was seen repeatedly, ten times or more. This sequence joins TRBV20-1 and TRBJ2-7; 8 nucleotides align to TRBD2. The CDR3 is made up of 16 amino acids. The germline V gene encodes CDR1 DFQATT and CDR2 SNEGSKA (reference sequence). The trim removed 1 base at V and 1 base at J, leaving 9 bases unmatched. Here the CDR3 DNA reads TGCAGTGCTAGAGGGCCTAGCGGGCTCACTTCCTACGAGCAGTACTTC. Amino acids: CSARGPSGLTSYEQYF.

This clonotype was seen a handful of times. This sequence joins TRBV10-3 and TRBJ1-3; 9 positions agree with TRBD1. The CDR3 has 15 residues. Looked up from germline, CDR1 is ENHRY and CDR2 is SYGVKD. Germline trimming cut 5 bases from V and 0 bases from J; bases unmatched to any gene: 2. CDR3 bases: TGTGCCATCAGTAAGGGACAGGGCTCTGGAAACACCATATATTTT. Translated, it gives CAISKGQGSGNTIYF.

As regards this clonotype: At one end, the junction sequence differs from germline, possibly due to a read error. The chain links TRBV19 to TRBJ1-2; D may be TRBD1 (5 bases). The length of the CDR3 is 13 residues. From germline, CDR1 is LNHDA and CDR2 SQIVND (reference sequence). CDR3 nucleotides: TGTGCCAGTACCCCCGGGGGGAACTCTGGCTACACCTTC. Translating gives CASTPGGNSGYTF.

The CDR3 DNA is TGTGCCAGCAGCTTGCTAGCGGCGTCGGAGACCCAGTACTTC. It specifies CASSLLAASETQYF. This chain connects TRBV5-5 to TRBJ2-5; 7 bases are a match to TRBD2. Germline lookup yields CDR1 SGHKS and CDR2 YYEKEE (reference sequence). This CDR3 comprises 14 residues. J lost 5 bases, V lost 1 base, and 5 bases had no gene match.

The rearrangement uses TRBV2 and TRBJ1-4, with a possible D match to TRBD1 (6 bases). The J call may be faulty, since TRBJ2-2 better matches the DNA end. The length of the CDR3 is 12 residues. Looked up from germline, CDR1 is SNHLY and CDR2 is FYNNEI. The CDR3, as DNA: TGTGCCAGCAGTGTCAGGGGCGGGGAGCTGTTTTTT. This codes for CASSVRGGELFF.

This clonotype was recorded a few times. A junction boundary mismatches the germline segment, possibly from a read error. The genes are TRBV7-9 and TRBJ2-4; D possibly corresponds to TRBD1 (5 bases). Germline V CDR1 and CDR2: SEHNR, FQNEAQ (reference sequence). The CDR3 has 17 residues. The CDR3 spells CASSQVPQGEPKNIQYF. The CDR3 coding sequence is TGCGCCAGCAGCCAAGTCCCGCAGGGCGAACCCAAGAACATTCAGTACTTC.

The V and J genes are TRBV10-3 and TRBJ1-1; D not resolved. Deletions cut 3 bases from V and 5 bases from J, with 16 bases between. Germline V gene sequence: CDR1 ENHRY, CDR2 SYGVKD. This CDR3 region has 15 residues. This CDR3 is CAISDPREGATEAFF. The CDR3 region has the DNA TGTGCCATCAGTGATCCGAGAGAGGGCGCGACTGAAGCTTTCTTT.

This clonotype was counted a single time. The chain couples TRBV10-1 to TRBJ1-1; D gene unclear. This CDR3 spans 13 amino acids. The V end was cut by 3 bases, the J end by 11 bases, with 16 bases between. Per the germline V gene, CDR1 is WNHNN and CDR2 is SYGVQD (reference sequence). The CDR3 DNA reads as TGCGCCAGCAGTGAAGGGCAGACCCTGAGGGCTTTCTTT. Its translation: CASSEGQTLRAFF.

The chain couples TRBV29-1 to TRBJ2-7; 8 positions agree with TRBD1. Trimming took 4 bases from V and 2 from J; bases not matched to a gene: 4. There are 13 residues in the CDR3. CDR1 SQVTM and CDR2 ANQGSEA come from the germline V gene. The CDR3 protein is CSVGDRTTYEQYF. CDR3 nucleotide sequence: TGCAGCGTTGGGGACAGGACAACCTACGAGCAGTACTTC.

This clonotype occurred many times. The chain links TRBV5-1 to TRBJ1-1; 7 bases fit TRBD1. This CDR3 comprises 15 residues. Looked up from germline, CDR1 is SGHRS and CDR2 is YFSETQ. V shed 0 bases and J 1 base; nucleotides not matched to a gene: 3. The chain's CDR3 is CASSLVTGENTEAFF. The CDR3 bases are TGCGCCAGCAGCTTGGTTACAGGGGAGAACACTGAAGCTTTCTTT.

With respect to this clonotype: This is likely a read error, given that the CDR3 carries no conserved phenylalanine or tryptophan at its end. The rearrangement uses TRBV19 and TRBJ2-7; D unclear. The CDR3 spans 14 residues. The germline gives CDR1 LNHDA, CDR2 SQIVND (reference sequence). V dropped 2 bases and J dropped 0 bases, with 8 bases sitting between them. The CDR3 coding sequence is TGTGCCAGTAGTATAAGATTGGACTCCTACGAGCAGTACTCC. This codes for CASSIRLDSYEQYS.